These 32 T cell receptor beta chains were all obtained from the same sample, sequenced in a study of Graves' ophthalmopathy and Graves' hyperthyroidism. The authors amplified TCR beta CDR3 regions from RNA transcripts. The first-round RT-PCR employed HTBI primers together with the Qiagen OneStep RT-PCR kit. A multiplex PCR was then performed as the second round. TCRdb processed the multiplex PCR reads anew with MiXCR; each CDR3 protein has one entry. This repertoire shows 400,000 to 500,000 distinct CDR3 sequences, around 21% found once; its top ten account for under 3.5%. Material: peripheral blood. The receptors here all came from a woman between 18 and 30 years old with stable Graves' hyperthyroidism.

Notes on this clonotype: This could be a read error, since a much larger clone is one nucleotide away. A read error is likely, as this CDR3 ends without the conserved phenylalanine or tryptophan. V is TRBV27 and J is TRBJ2-2; D gene unclear. Germline loops: CDR1 MNHEY, CDR2 SMNVEV (reference sequence). V lost 7 bases to trimming and J lost 6 bases, with 15 bases between them. The CDR3 loop spans 14 amino acids. The CDR3 nucleotides are TGTGCCAGCACTCAGACGTGGGGTCCCGGGGAGCTGTTTTTG. This encodes CASTQTWGPGELFL.

This clonotype appeared many times. The gene calls are TRBV6-1 and TRBJ1-5; the D gene is possibly TRBD1 (5 bases). This CDR3 is built from 14 residues. Germline CDR1 and CDR2: MNHNS and SASEGT. Between the trimmed V and J ends, which lost 4 bases and 5 bases, there was a span of 12 bases. CDR3 amino acids: CASSGRQMYQPQHF. The CDR3 region has the DNA TGTGCCAGCAGTGGAAGACAGATGTATCAGCCCCAGCATTTT.

This chain connects TRBV20-1 to TRBJ1-5; D is uncertain. This CDR3 contains 12 residues. CDR1 and CDR2 (germline): DFQATT, SNEGSKA (reference sequence). V shed 2 bases and J shed 6 bases, with 8 bases lying between them. The CDR3 loop reads CSARTAGQPQHF. The DNA of the CDR3 is TGCAGTGCTAGAACGGCCGGTCAGCCCCAGCATTTT.

This clonotype was seen many times. The genes are TRBV29-1 and TRBJ1-5; TRBD1 aligns across 10 bases. This CDR3 contains 13 residues. With V trimmed by 1 base and J by 7 bases, 1 base remained unmatched. Germline V gene lookup returns CDR1 SQVTM and CDR2 ANQGSEA. CDR3 DNA sequence: TGCAGCGTTGAAGGGGGACAGGGGCAGCCCCAGCATTTT. As protein: CSVEGGQGQPQHF.

About this clonotype: This may come from a read error, since a much larger clone is one base off. The chain couples TRBV11-2 to TRBJ2-7, with TRBD2 identical over 8 bases. There are 12 residues in the CDR3. Germline lookup yields CDR1 SGHAT and CDR2 FQNNGV. CDR3 sequence reads: CASNQREHERYF. The CDR3 DNA follows: TGTGCCAGCAATCAGCGGGAGCACGAGCGGTACTTC.

The V gene is TRBV9, the J gene TRBJ1-1; 11 bases line up with TRBD1. Germline CDR1 reads SGDLS; CDR2 reads YYNGEE. The junction had 11 bases not matched to a gene; V was cut back by 1 base and J by 6 bases. CDR3 size: 17 residues. CDR3 coding DNA: TGTGCCAGCAGCGTAAGGGCCACCGGACAGGGGGCCGCTGAAGCTTTCTTT. This sequence encodes CASSVRATGQGAAEAFF.

On this clonotype itself: Compared with germline, one end of the junction differs, possibly owing to a read error. The rearrangement joins TRBV6-1 to TRBJ2-7; D gene ambiguous. Germline lookup yields CDR1 MNHNS and CDR2 SASEGT. The CDR3 runs 14 residues. CDR3 sequence: CASSPSWIIYVQYF. CDR3 nucleotides: TGTGCCAGCAGTCCTTCCTGGATCATCTACGTGCAGTACTTC.

V usage is TRBV27 and J usage is TRBJ2-7; maybe TRBD1 (5 bases). This CDR3 comprises 13 residues. Germline loops: CDR1 MNHEY, CDR2 SMNVEV (reference sequence). V lost 5 bases and J lost 4, with 12 bases in between. As DNA, the CDR3 is TGTGCCAGCAGTCGCAGGGTTGAGTACGAGCAGTACTTC. Encoded protein: CASSRRVEYEQYF.

Many counts were recorded for this clonotype. J is TRBJ1-2 and V is TRBV11-2; D gene unclear. Germline-derived CDR1 and CDR2 are SGHAT and FQNNGV. The CDR3 loop spans 13 amino acids. V lost 5 bases and J 4 bases, leaving 11 bases between the germline ends. This CDR3 reads CASSMGEAYGYTF. CDR3 in DNA: TGTGCCAGCAGCATGGGAGAGGCCTATGGCTACACCTTC. The full variable domain, rest sourced from reference TRBV11-2 and TRBJ1-2, is EAGVAQSPRYKIIEKRQSVAFWCNPISGHATLYWYQQILGQGPKLLIQFQNNGVVDDSQLPKDRFSAERLKGVDSTLKIQPAKLEDSAVYLCASSMGEAYGYTFGSGTRLTVV.

This clonotype was found many times. V and J are TRBV6-1 and TRBJ2-7, with D tentatively TRBD2 (5 bases). V was cut by 3 bases and J by 5 bases, with 14 bases left in between. The germline V gene encodes CDR1 MNHNS and CDR2 SASEGT. The CDR3 has 14 residues. This chain's CDR3 is CASSDLDWDDEQYF. The CDR3 DNA sequence: TGTGCCAGCAGTGATTTGGACTGGGATGACGAGCAGTACTTC.

This clonotype was recorded at least ten times. The chain uses TRBV28 and TRBJ2-7; no firm D call. CDR3 length equals 12 residues. CDR1 is MDHEN, CDR2 SYDVKM, per germline. V was trimmed by 6 bases and J by 7 bases, leaving 13 bases between them. The CDR3 bases are TGTGCCAGCAGGAACCACCTGGAAGAGCAGTACTTC. Encoded protein: CASRNHLEEQYF. Together with reference TRBV28 and TRBJ2-7, the CDR3 gives the full variable domain: DVKVTQSSRYLVKRTGEKVFLECVQDMDHENMFWYRQDPGLGLRLIYFSYDVKMKEKGDIPEGYSVSREKKERFSLILESASTNQTSMYLCASRNHLEEQYFGPGTRLTVT.

V usage is TRBV6-1 and J usage is TRBJ1-2; D perhaps matches TRBD1 (5 bases). Germline-derived CDR1 and CDR2 are MNHNS and SASEGT. This CDR3 comprises 14 residues. V lost 3 bases, J lost 7 bases, and 15 bases lay in between. The CDR3 spells CASSEEGLISGYTF. The DNA of the CDR3 is TGTGCCAGCAGTGAGGAGGGGCTAATTAGTGGCTACACCTTC.

This clonotype came up many times. This chain links TRBV28 with TRBJ2-7, with 7 bases fitting TRBD1. The germline gives CDR1 MDHEN, CDR2 SYDVKM. J was trimmed by 3 bases and V by 7 bases; bases with no gene match: 12. The CDR3 has 15 residues. Here the CDR3 reads CASTGTDLRVYEQYF. CDR3 coding DNA: TGTGCCAGCACCGGGACAGACCTGCGAGTCTACGAGCAGTACTTC.

This clonotype was recorded many times. The genes are TRBV18 and TRBJ1-1, with D unresolved. V was trimmed by 3 bases and J by 4 bases, leaving 15 bases between them. The CDR3 length is 15 residues. From germline, CDR1 is KGHSH and CDR2 LQKENI. The CDR3, as DNA: TGTGCCAGCTCACCTCGGGCCCTCTCAGGCACTGAAGCTTTCTTT. Protein product: CASSPRALSGTEAFF. Variable domain in full (rest from reference TRBV18 and TRBJ1-1): NAGVMQNPRHLVRRRGQEARLRCSPMKGHSHVYWYRQLPEEGLKFMVYLQKENIIDESGMPKERFSAEFPKEGPSILRIQQVVRGDSAAYFCASSPRALSGTEAFFGQGTRLTVV.

This clonotype was recorded many times. This chain joins TRBV20-1 and TRBJ2-2; possibly TRBD1 for D (6 bases). Between the trimmed V and J ends, which lost 6 bases and 0 bases, there was a span of 8 bases. CDR1 and CDR2 from the germline V gene are DFQATT and SNEGSKA (reference sequence). The CDR3 runs 13 residues. The CDR3, as DNA: TGCAGTGCACAGGGTGCGAACACCGGGGAGCTGTTTTTT. It translates to CSAQGANTGELFF.

This clonotype has ten or more counts. Germline and junction disagree at one end, which may indicate a read error. The chain links TRBV28 to TRBJ2-4; the D is unclear. The CDR3 consists of 14 residues. Germline lookup yields CDR1 MDHEN and CDR2 SYDVKM. The CDR3: CASSPPSAKNIKYF. DNA for the CDR3: TGTGCCAGCAGTCCTCCATCGGCCAAAAACATTAAGTACTTC.

This clonotype was recorded at least ten times. The rearrangement uses TRBV6-2 or TRBV6-3 and TRBJ2-6; D unresolved. This CDR3 contains 15 residues. Trimming cost V 7 bases and J 0 bases, with 10 bases left between them. The germline V gene encodes CDR1 MNHEY and CDR2 SVGEGT. This CDR3 reads CASTSEISGANVLTF. The CDR3 DNA reads TGTGCCAGCACATCAGAGATCTCTGGGGCCAACGTCCTGACTTTC.

This clonotype was counted ten times or more. The chain links TRBV4-3 to TRBJ1-2; no reliable D call. Germline CDR1 and CDR2: LGHNA and YSLEER. The V end lost 0 bases, the J end lost 4 bases, and 6 bases lay between the germline ends. The CDR3 has 13 amino acids. CDR3 sequence reads: CASSQDSSYGYTF. Here the CDR3 DNA reads TGCGCCAGCAGCCAAGATTCCAGCTATGGCTACACCTTC.

In its sample, this clonotype was seen many times. The CDR3 reads CASDWTGTKTQYF. The DNA for the CDR3 is TGTGCCAGCGACTGGACAGGGACTAAGACCCAGTACTTC. The V call is TRBV2, the J call TRBJ2-5; tentative D call: TRBD1 (8 bases). Trimming shortened V by 8 bases and J by 6 bases, and 16 bases separated the two germline ends. The CDR3 sequence is 13 residues long. CDR1 and CDR2 from the germline V gene are SNHLY and FYNNEI.

In its sample, this clonotype was seen many times. The chain links TRBV12-3 or TRBV12-4 to TRBJ1-5, with a possible D match to TRBD1 (6 bases). V was pared by 0 bases and J by 0 bases, with 15 bases between. The CDR3 consists of 18 residues. The CDR3 sequence: CASSLALGGGYSNQPQHF. The CDR3 DNA follows: TGTGCCAGCAGTTTAGCGCTGGGAGGGGGGTATAGCAATCAGCCCCAGCATTTT.

The chain joins TRBV12-3 or TRBV12-4 to TRBJ1-2; 8 bases are a match to TRBD1. This CDR3 comprises 14 residues. Losses at the gene ends were 3 bases for V and 4 bases for J; bases not matched to a gene: 4. CDR3 DNA: TGTGCCAGCAGTTTTCACGACAGGGGCTATGGCTACACCTTC. This encodes CASSFHDRGYGYTF.

Ten or more counts support this clonotype. The V gene is TRBV12-3 or TRBV12-4, the J gene TRBJ2-7, with 8 bases lining up with TRBD1. Trimming took 6 bases from V and 6 from J; bases not matched to a gene: 10. The CDR3 is made up of 14 amino acids. The CDR3 region is CASSNRGQVAEQYF. In DNA, the CDR3 is TGTGCCAGCAGCAACCGGGGACAGGTAGCCGAGCAGTACTTC.

This clonotype has a count of ten or more. The chain couples TRBV20-1 to TRBJ1-1; D not resolved. V was pared by 0 bases and J by 3 bases, with 14 bases between. There are 15 residues in the CDR3. In germline, CDR1 is DFQATT, CDR2 SNEGSKA (reference sequence). Here the CDR3 reads CSARDRRQAYTEAFF. CDR3 DNA sequence: TGCAGTGCTAGAGATCGTCGGCAGGCATACACTGAAGCTTTCTTT.

This clonotype was seen at least ten times. The rearrangement links TRBV24-1 to TRBJ2-2, with D possibly being TRBD1 or TRBD2 (5 bases each). Germline lookup yields CDR1 KGHDR and CDR2 SFDVKD. Deletions cut 2 bases from V and 7 bases from J, with 13 bases between. The CDR3 runs 15 residues. The CDR3 sequence: CATSDSGTGGGELFF. The CDR3 DNA sequence: TGTGCCACCAGTGATTCCGGGACCGGAGGCGGGGAGCTGTTTTTT.

In this sample, this clonotype turned up many times. The chain employs TRBV9 and TRBJ2-5; the D call may be TRBD1 or TRBD2 (5 bases each). CDR1 is SGDLS, CDR2 YYNGEE, per germline. Trimming left V 0 bases short and J 4 bases short, with 19 bases between. CDR3 length equals 17 residues. CDR3 sequence (DNA): TGTGCCAGCAGCGTAGTCCCCGGGGCCCACCGAGGAGAGACCCAGTACTTC. Protein: CASSVVPGAHRGETQYF.

This clonotype has at least ten counts. The chain couples TRBV15 to TRBJ2-7; D may be TRBD1 (5 bases). This CDR3 has 16 amino acids. V lost 0 bases, J lost 2 bases, and 14 bases lay in between. Looked up from germline, CDR1 is LNHNV and CDR2 is YYDKDF (reference sequence). The CDR3 nucleotides read TGTGCCACCAGCAGAGATCAAGGGGTGTCGGCCTACGAGCAGTACTTC. This encodes CATSRDQGVSAYEQYF.

This clonotype was recorded many times. This chain uses TRBV2 with TRBJ2-2; 12 bases fit TRBD2. This CDR3 comprises 14 residues. The germline gives CDR1 SNHLY, CDR2 FYNNEI. After removal of 7 bases from V and 7 bases from J, the junction contained 4 bases not matched to a gene. CDR3: CASKTSGSHGELFF. CDR3 nucleotides: TGTGCCAGCAAGACTAGCGGGAGTCACGGGGAGCTGTTTTTT.

The sample holds many counts of this clonotype. V is TRBV24-1 and J is TRBJ2-5; 10 nucleotides agree with TRBD1. The CDR3 consists of 16 residues. V was clipped by 1 base and J by 2 bases; unmatched bases: 3. The germline V gene encodes CDR1 KGHDR and CDR2 SFDVKD. CDR3 bases: TGTGCCACCAGTGATTTCGGACAGGGGGGGCAAGAGACCCAGTACTTC. Amino acids: CATSDFGQGGQETQYF.

The sample holds many counts of this clonotype. V and J are TRBV25-1 and TRBJ2-7; 15 bases fit TRBD2. Germline trimming cut 4 bases from V and 5 bases from J; bases unmatched to any gene: 6. Germline CDR1 is MGHDK and CDR2 is SYGVNS. The CDR3 is made up of 16 amino acids. DNA of the CDR3: TGTGCCAGCAGTGGGGGGACTAGCGGGAGGACCCACGAGCAGTACTTC. Protein sequence: CASSGGTSGRTHEQYF.

The chain links TRBV6-5 to TRBJ2-7, with D possibly TRBD1 on 6 matching bases. The V end was cut by 0 bases, the J end by 0 bases, with 9 bases between. Germline CDR1 is MNHEY and CDR2 is SVGAGI. The CDR3 length is 15 residues. The CDR3 here is CASSYSGAGSYEQYF. DNA for the CDR3: TGTGCCAGCAGTTACTCGGGGGCGGGCTCCTACGAGCAGTACTTC.

Points on this clonotype: A much more abundant neighbour one base away suggests this may be a read error. The V call is TRBV5-1, the J call TRBJ1-2; no clear D. The CDR3 has 14 amino acids. Germline CDR1 reads SGHRS; CDR2 reads YFSETQ. V lost 5 bases and J 2 bases, leaving 13 bases between the germline ends. The CDR3: CASRPPTWNYGYTF. CDR3 coding DNA: TGCGCCAGCAGACCCCCTACATGGAACTATGGCTACACCTTC.

This clonotype was recorded many times. The rearrangement links TRBV12-3 or TRBV12-4 to TRBJ2-7; D may be TRBD1 (5 bases). The V end was cut by 5 bases, the J end by 5 bases, with 16 bases between. The CDR3 has 14 amino acids. CDR3 sequence (DNA): TGTGCCAGCAGTCCCAGGGTACGCGATGACGAGCAGTACTTC. This sequence encodes CASSPRVRDDEQYF.